The clone carrying this TCR beta chain was picked up a small number of times. Its antigen is currently unknown. The germline V and J ends were trimmed by 5 bases and 2 bases, with 19 bases remaining between them. CDR3 length equals 17 residues. The germline V gene encodes CDR1 SEHNR and CDR2 FQNEAQ (reference sequence). The sample is drawn from a study of T-cell reconstitution after alpha-beta-depleted transplantation in children. Study observations and caveats: The origin of high day-60 TCRbeta diversity in some patients lay in surviving recipient T cells and thymic progenitors. Alpha-beta T cells about two months after transplant reportedly derived from several hundred expanded graft clones.

Library preparation (for TCRbeta) was performed with unique molecular identifiers. TCRdb analysed the PCR reads with MiXCR anew, one entry per CDR3 protein. The repertoire holds some 200,000 distinct CDR3 sequences, about 8.4% seen once, with less than 40% in the top ten. The sequence derives from a male patient aged 2-9 years who had a stem cell transplant for acute myeloid leukemia, so the T cells may come from the graft donor. Sequenced here: PBMCs, mostly from graft donor cells, sampled 360 days after TCRalphabeta/CD19-depleted stem cell transplant. The chain carries TRBV7-9 and TRBJ1-5; perhaps TRBD1 as D (5 bases). This CDR3 reads CASSHDRETWGNQPQHF. The CDR3 coding sequence is TGTGCCAGCAGCCACGACAGAGAAACTTGGGGCAATCAGCCCCAGCATTTT.